Below are 22 T cell receptor beta chains sequenced from a single sample in a study of blood T cell repertoires in COVID-19. Libraries were prepared by immunoSEQ multiplex PCR; TCRdb keeps only in-frame clonotypes and omits some of them. The sample yields approximately 110,000 clones, 75% to 85% seen once. Sequenced input: peripheral blood. The receptor set was obtained from a woman aged 80 or over with active or convalescent COVID-19.

The genes are TRBV6-6 and TRBJ2-7, with TRBD1 matching 7 bases. Germline V lookup: CDR1 MNHNY, CDR2 SVGAGI (reference sequence). V lost 8 bases, J lost 4 bases, and 11 bases stayed unmatched. The length of the CDR3 is 14 residues. The CDR3 DNA reads TGTGCCAGCTCGTTCGGGACAGCTCTATACGAGCAGTACTTC. This sequence encodes CASSFGTALYEQYF.

This rearrangement joins TRBV28 to TRBJ2-1, with 7 bases matching TRBD2. Germline V gives CDR1 MDHEN, CDR2 SYDVKM. This CDR3 contains 14 residues. V dropped 2 bases and J dropped 6; count of bases not matched to a gene: 4. CDR3 in amino acids: CASSLTRGINEQFF. CDR3 sequence (DNA): TGTGCCAGCAGTTTAACGCGGGGGATCAATGAGCAGTTCTTC.

The chain employs TRBV18 and TRBJ1-2; weak D call: TRBD1 (5 bases). Trimming removed 4 bases at V and 0 bases at J, with 12 bases between. The CDR3 extends over 15 amino acids. Germline CDR1 reads KGHSH; CDR2 reads LQKENI. The CDR3 DNA reads as TGTGCCAGCTCACGAGACAGTGCCCCTAACTATGGCTACACCTTC. Protein: CASSRDSAPNYGYTF.

J is TRBJ2-7 and V is TRBV19; D is uncertain. The CDR3 has 14 residues. Germline values: CDR1 LNHDA, CDR2 SQIVND (reference sequence). The germline V and J ends were trimmed by 3 bases and 2 bases, with 11 bases remaining between them. The CDR3 coding sequence is TGTGCCAGTAGTATCGGGTTAATCCCCTACGAGCAGTACTTC. Translating it yields CASSIGLIPYEQYF.

In its sample, this clone was seen a few times. The chain links TRBV10-3 to TRBJ2-2, with D possibly matching TRBD1 (6 bases). CDR1 and CDR2 from the germline V gene are ENHRY and SYGVKD. The CDR3 runs to 14 residues. Trimming shortened V by 10 bases and J by 4 bases, and 16 bases separated the two germline ends. The CDR3 protein is CATAQGSSTGELFF. The DNA for the CDR3 is TGTGCCACCGCCCAGGGGAGTAGCACCGGGGAGCTGTTTTTT.

This chain joins TRBV18 and TRBJ2-7, with 10 nucleotides matching TRBD2. The junction had 11 bases not matched to a gene; V was cut back by 1 base and J by 5 bases. Looked up from germline, CDR1 is KGHSH and CDR2 is LQKENI. The CDR3 runs to 17 residues. CDR3 region: CASSPRILAGVGDEQYF. DNA of the CDR3: TGTGCCAGCTCACCACGAATCCTAGCGGGAGTCGGGGACGAGCAGTACTTC.

This clone was observed a handful of times. The chain joins TRBV6-4 to TRBJ1-1; D is uncertain. The V end was cut by 2 bases, the J end by 10 bases, with 17 bases between. In germline, CDR1 is MRHNA, CDR2 SNTAGT. The CDR3 extends over 14 amino acids. The CDR3 nucleotides read TGTGCCAGCAGTGACCGGGAGGATTCGGGAGCAGCTTTCTTT. This gives the protein CASSDREDSGAAFF.

The chain combines TRBV4-2 with TRBJ1-4, with 9 positions matching TRBD1. The junction had 1 base not matched to a gene; V was cut back by 0 bases and J by 2 bases. CDR3 length equals 16 residues. Germline V gene data show CDR1 as LGHNA and CDR2 as YNFKEQ. CDR3 bases: TGTGCCAGCAGCCAAGAAGGGACAGGGACTAATGAAAAACTGTTTTTT. Protein: CASSQEGTGTNEKLFF.

The V gene is TRBV27, the J gene TRBJ2-3; TRBD2 matches 9 bases. The CDR3 is 15 residues long. The trim removed 4 bases at V and 3 bases at J, leaving 5 bases unmatched. CDR1 is MNHEY and CDR2 is SMNVEV in the germline V gene (reference sequence). The CDR3 nucleotides are TGTGCCAGCAGTTGGACCAGCGGGGGGACAGATACGCAGTATTTT. Translation: CASSWTSGGTDTQYF.

The chain links TRBV12-5 to TRBJ2-2; D might be TRBD2 (7 bases). Trimming removed 5 bases at V and 0 bases at J, with 22 bases between. The germline CDR1 and CDR2 sequences are LGHNT and FRNRAP. The CDR3 sequence is 19 residues long. CDR3 residues: CASGSNARRGPSNTGELFF. Here the CDR3 DNA reads TGTGCTAGTGGTAGCAACGCAAGGCGGGGGCCTTCGAACACCGGGGAGCTGTTTTTT.

J is TRBJ2-7 and V is TRBV18, with TRBD2 as a possible D gene (6 bases). The ends were cut back, 0 bases at V and 4 bases at J, with 13 bases in the middle. Germline-derived CDR1 and CDR2 are KGHSH and LQKENI. The CDR3 covers 15 residues. This CDR3 reads CASSPPGSSGYEQYF. In DNA, the CDR3 is TGTGCCAGCTCACCACCCGGGAGCTCCGGGTACGAGCAGTACTTC.

Concerning this clone: Within the sample, other DNA sequences also encode this same CDR3. The gene calls are TRBV9 and TRBJ2-5; D uncertain. The CDR3 extends over 13 amino acids. The germline gives CDR1 SGDLS, CDR2 YYNGEE. The V end lost 0 bases, the J end lost 4 bases, and 7 bases lay between the germline ends. CDR3 nucleotide sequence: TGTGCCAGCAGCGTAGGAGGATTAGAGACCCAGTACTTC. Translation: CASSVGGLETQYF.

The chain has TRBV7-9 and TRBJ2-2; 7 bases map to TRBD1. The CDR3 is 14 amino acids. Germline CDR1 is SEHNR and CDR2 is FQNEAQ (reference sequence). The V segment lost 8 bases and the J segment 3 bases; nucleotides outside the gene matches: 6. CDR3 protein: CASGRDSYTGELFF. CDR3 coding DNA: TGTGCCAGCGGCCGGGACAGCTACACCGGGGAGCTGTTTTTT.

The rearrangement joins TRBV20-1 to TRBJ1-1, with D possibly being TRBD1 (6 bases). Germline V gene lookup returns CDR1 DFQATT and CDR2 SNEGSKA (reference sequence). The CDR3 length is 10 residues. V was cut by 6 bases and J by 11 bases, with 13 bases left in between. The CDR3 reads CSANRVGAFF. CDR3 nucleotides: TGCAGTGCAAACAGGGTCGGCGCTTTCTTT.

The gene calls are TRBV14 and TRBJ2-7, with 9 bases lining up with TRBD2. CDR3 size: 18 residues. Per germline, CDR1 SGHDN and CDR2 FVKESK. The junction had 18 bases not matched to a gene; V was cut back by 4 bases and J by 5 bases. CDR3 sequence (DNA): TGTGCCAGCAGCCCCCGTCGGCCTAGCGGGGTCCTGGGCCACGAGCAGTACTTC. This translates into CASSPRRPSGVLGHEQYF. The full variable domain, rest sourced from reference TRBV14 and TRBJ2-7, is EAGVTQFPSHSVIEKGQTVTLRCDPISGHDNLYWYRRVMGKEIKFLLHFVKESKQDESGMPNNRFLAERTGGTYSTLKVQPAELEDSGVYFCASSPRRPSGVLGHEQYFGPGTRLTVT.

This chain joins TRBV3-1 (or the pseudogene TRBV3-2) and TRBJ2-1; 8 bases match TRBD2. V shed 6 bases and J 1 base; nucleotides not matched to a gene: 5. Germline assignment: CDR1 LGHDT and CDR2 YNNKEL (reference sequence). The CDR3 extends over 15 amino acids. The CDR3 reads CASRYTSGSYNEQFF. CDR3 bases: TGTGCCAGCAGATACACTAGCGGATCCTACAATGAGCAGTTCTTC.

This clone appeared a single time. This chain joins TRBV25-1 and TRBJ2-1; 7 bases are shared with TRBD1. Germline CDR1 and CDR2: MGHDK and SYGVNS. V was clipped by 2 bases and J by 8 bases; unmatched bases: 6. The CDR3 is 14 residues long. CDR3 sequence (DNA): TGTGCCAGCAGTGAAAACAGGGGAATCGATGAGCAGTTCTTC. As protein: CASSENRGIDEQFF.

The chain carries TRBV7-9 and TRBJ2-2; TRBD2 aligns across 9 bases. Per the germline V gene, CDR1 is SEHNR and CDR2 is FQNEAQ (reference sequence). V lost 5 bases to trimming and J lost 2 bases; unmatched junction nucleotides: 3. The CDR3 is 15 amino acids. CDR3 loop: CASSVSGSNTGELFF. The CDR3 DNA reads TGTGCCAGCAGCGTTAGCGGGAGCAACACCGGGGAGCTGTTTTTT. The full variable domain, in which reference TRBV7-9 and TRBJ2-2 provide the parts outside the CDR3, is DTGVSQNPRHKITKRGQNVTFRCDPISEHNRLYWYRQTLGQGPEFLTYFQNEAQLEKSRLLSDRFSAERPKGSFSTLEIQRTEQGDSAMYLCASSVSGSNTGELFFGEGSRLTVL.

V usage is TRBV2 and J usage is TRBJ1-1; no clear D. Germline loops: CDR1 SNHLY, CDR2 FYNNEI. Trimming shortened V by 1 base and J by 11 bases, and 20 bases separated the two germline ends. The CDR3 is made up of 15 amino acids. The CDR3 nucleotides read TGTGCCAGCAGTGAAGGCACTCGGGGTGACGTTAGTGCTTTCTTT. Protein: CASSEGTRGDVSAFF.

About this clone: One junction end disagrees with the germline gene, perhaps due to a read error. V and J are TRBV5-4 and TRBJ2-7, with a possible D match to TRBD2 (6 bases). The V gene's germline CDR1 is SGHNT and CDR2 YYREEE (reference sequence). This CDR3 has 12 residues. The CDR3 DNA is TGTGCCAGCAGCTTGGGAGGCGGGGACTGCCACTTC. Translating it yields CASSLGGGDCHF.

The V gene is TRBV19, the J gene TRBJ2-5, with D possibly matching TRBD2 (6 bases). V was clipped by 3 bases and J by 5 bases, with 7 bases between them. Germline CDR1 is LNHDA and CDR2 is SQIVND (reference sequence). This CDR3 is built from 12 residues. The CDR3 region is CASSIRGETQYF. The CDR3 coding sequence is TGTGCCAGTAGTATCCGGGGGGAGACCCAGTACTTC.

CDR3 nucleotides: TGTGCCAGCAGTTTATGGGGACAGGGTCGGCAAGAGACCCAGTACTTC. Translation gives CASSLWGQGRQETQYF. The chain couples TRBV27 to TRBJ2-5, with TRBD1 matching 9 bases. V lost 1 base and J lost 2; bases outside the gene matches: 5. The CDR3 extends over 16 amino acids. Germline V gene sequence: CDR1 MNHEY, CDR2 SMNVEV (reference sequence).